This T cell receptor beta chain is drawn from a study of blood T cell repertoires in COVID-19. Generated by immunoSEQ multiplex PCR, the TCRdb table keeps only in-frame clones and is missing some. This sample has around 160,000 clones, with about 90% found just once. The CDR3 spans 15 residues. Unmatched junction bases numbered 7, after V lost 4 bases and J lost 5 bases. Looked up from germline, CDR1 is MNHEY and CDR2 is SVGAGI. This clone was recorded once. The source is a man older than 75 with acute or convalescent COVID-19. Sequencing was done on a sample of peripheral blood. The chain combines TRBV6-5 with TRBJ1-5, with 8 bases matching TRBD1. The CDR3 nucleotides are TGTGCCAGCAGTTCAGGACAGGGTAATGATCAGCCCCAGCATTTT. Protein product: CASSSGQGNDQPQHF.